Below are 5 T cell receptor beta chains sequenced from a single sample in a study of neoadjuvant anti-PD-1 for oral cavity cancer (dated by TCRdb to about 2021). What the time point label conveys for this sample: after neoadjuvant nivolumab, at surgical resection. The library was made by the immunoSEQ multiplex PCR assay. Here the immuneACCESS table is served through TCRdb, limited to in-frame sequences with V and J called. Missing clones are a known gap in these copies; in checked studies unresolved V genes cover under half, and the rest lacks a known reason. In all, the sample holds approximately 15,000 clones, and more than 75% of those were seen once. The biggest ten clones account for 2% to 2.5% of the sample. Sample: PBMCs, taken after nivolumab (anti-PD-1) treatment. These receptors came from a person aged 35-80 years with oral cavity squamous cell carcinoma.

This clone was observed a handful of times. The CDR3 loop reads CASSQGVRQETQYF. The CDR3 DNA sequence: TGCGCCAGCAGCCAAGGAGTGCGGCAAGAGACCCAGTACTTC. The chain uses TRBV4-1 and TRBJ2-5; unclear D gene. Germline V lookup: CDR1 MGHRA, CDR2 YSYEKL. Trimming removed 1 base from V and 2 bases from J, with 8 bases in between. The length of the CDR3 is 14 residues.

The chain combines TRBV2 with TRBJ1-5; D is uncertain. The CDR3 contains 13 residues. In germline, CDR1 is SNHLY, CDR2 FYNNEI. The V end was cut by 6 bases, the J end by 4 bases, with 10 bases between. CDR3 in amino acids: CASSREANQPQHF. CDR3 sequence (DNA): TGTGCCAGCAGCCGGGAGGCAAATCAGCCCCAGCATTTT.

The chain recombines TRBV4-1 with TRBJ1-2; 11 bases align to TRBD1. V lost 5 bases, J lost 4 bases, and 6 bases stayed unmatched. This CDR3 region has 15 residues. The germline V gene has CDR1 MGHRA and CDR2 YSYEKL. CDR3 in DNA: TGCGCCAGCAGCTTCGGACAGGGGGCGGGCTATGGCTACACCTTC. It translates to CASSFGQGAGYGYTF.

The V gene is TRBV4-1, the J gene TRBJ2-7, with 8 bases lining up with TRBD2. The CDR3 totals 16 residues. Looked up from germline, CDR1 is MGHRA and CDR2 is YSYEKL. Trimming cost V 4 bases and J 2 bases; bases outside gene matches: 10. This chain's CDR3 is CASSPIDMGLAYEQYF. In DNA form, the CDR3 reads TGCGCCAGCAGCCCAATTGACATGGGACTAGCCTACGAGCAGTACTTC.

This clone was observed a handful of times. The gene calls are TRBV4-1 and TRBJ1-3; D may be TRBD1 (6 bases). V was cut by 3 bases and J by 0 bases, with 15 bases left in between. The germline gives CDR1 MGHRA, CDR2 YSYEKL. This CDR3 region has 17 residues. The DNA of the CDR3 is TGCGCCAGCAGCCATCCTACAGGGCCCCACTCTGGAAACACCATATATTTT. Protein sequence: CASSHPTGPHSGNTIYF.